Following are 26 T cell receptor beta chains from one sample sequenced in a study of human T cells and chemical hapten exposure. TCRdb redid the calling of the RACE reads with MiXCR, one entry per CDR3 protein. The profile shows 300,000 to 400,000 distinct CDR3 sequences, 5.5% to 8% of them singletons. Time point meaning: patch test 1, 2 weeks after DPC sensitization. Treatment here: therapeutic diphenylcyclopropenone sensitization with weekly scalp DPC. Here the sequenced sample was whole blood, taken in connection with sensitization to the hapten diphenylcyclopropenone (DPC). The source of these receptors is a woman aged 18-35 years with alopecia areata. Some clones in this sample may be carry-over from other donors' samples.

In this sample, this clonotype turned up many times. The chain carries TRBV4-1 and TRBJ1-2, with unresolved D. From germline, CDR1 is MGHRA and CDR2 YSYEKL. The V end was cut by 3 bases, the J end by 0 bases, with 8 bases between. This CDR3 has 14 amino acids. This CDR3 reads CASSQELTNYGYTF. The CDR3, as DNA: TGCGCCAGCAGCCAGGAACTGACTAACTATGGCTACACCTTC.

This clonotype was counted only a few times. This sequence joins TRBV3-1 and TRBJ1-2; possible D gene TRBD1, 6 bases. V dropped 1 base and J dropped 14 bases, with 23 bases sitting between them. Germline V CDR1 and CDR2: LGHDT, YNNKEL (reference sequence). The CDR3 sequence is 15 residues long. The CDR3 sequence: CASSQGKARLGGHTF. The DNA for the CDR3 is TGTGCCAGCAGCCAAGGCAAAGCTCGACTCGGGGGGCATACCTTC.

This clonotype appeared a few times. The chain combines TRBV29-1 with TRBJ1-1; D not certain. CDR1 is SQVTM and CDR2 is ANQGSEA in the germline V gene. This CDR3 spans 11 amino acids. V was cut by 6 bases and J by 5 bases, with 10 bases left in between. The CDR3, as DNA: TGCAGCGTAAGCGGCGGGACTGAAGCTTTCTTT. This encodes CSVSGGTEAFF.

The sample holds a few counts of this clonotype. The chain couples TRBV4-2 to TRBJ2-5; 9 bases match TRBD1. This CDR3 has 15 amino acids. The ends lost 1 base at V and 5 bases at J; junction bases unmatched: 5. In germline, CDR1 is LGHNA, CDR2 YNFKEQ. CDR3 in amino acids: CASSQGDRESETQYF. The CDR3 bases are TGTGCCAGCAGCCAAGGGGACAGGGAATCGGAGACCCAGTACTTC.

This clonotype was seen repeatedly, ten times or more. The chain's CDR3 is CASSLGGEGELYEAFF. CDR3 nucleotide sequence: TGTGCCAGCAGCTTAGGCGGGGAGGGGGAACTTTACGAAGCTTTCTTT. J is TRBJ1-1 and V is TRBV7-2; a weak D match, TRBD1 (6 bases). The CDR3 has 16 amino acids. V lost 1 base and J 8 bases, leaving 20 bases between the germline ends. From germline, CDR1 is SGHTA and CDR2 FQGNSA.

This chain joins TRBV6-2 or TRBV6-3 and TRBJ1-5; 9 bases line up with TRBD1. The CDR3 loop spans 15 amino acids. V shed 2 bases, J shed 8 bases, and the junction held 7 bases outside the gene matches. The germline V gene encodes CDR1 MNHEY and CDR2 SVGEGT. CDR3 sequence (DNA): TGTGCCAGCAGTTACACAACAGGGGGCCCGAAGCCCCAGCATTTT. It encodes CASSYTTGGPKPQHF.

This clonotype was seen a single time. This chain links TRBV4-2 with TRBJ1-2; D not resolved. Trimming stripped 0 bases from V and 2 bases from J, with 13 bases between. This CDR3 region has 16 residues. Per the germline V gene, CDR1 is LGHNA and CDR2 is YNFKEQ. The CDR3 here is CASSQDLEARNYGYTF. CDR3 coding DNA: TGTGCCAGCAGCCAAGATTTAGAAGCGCGAAACTATGGCTACACCTTC.

This clonotype showed up just a few times. The genes are TRBV3-1 and TRBJ2-7; no definite D call. V gave up 0 bases and J gave up 5 bases, with 8 bases separating them. The CDR3 has 13 residues. CDR1 is LGHDT and CDR2 is YNNKEL in the germline V gene (reference sequence). The CDR3, as DNA: TGTGCCAGCAGCCAAGAGGGCTTCCACGAGCAGTACTTC. It is translated as CASSQEGFHEQYF.

The DNA for the CDR3 is TGCAGTGCTAGTACAGGGGGCTTTGATGAAAAACTGTTTTTT. It codes for CSASTGGFDEKLFF. The genes are TRBV20-1 and TRBJ1-4; TRBD1 matches 9 bases. The germline gives CDR1 DFQATT, CDR2 SNEGSKA (reference sequence). With V trimmed by 3 bases and J by 6 bases, 5 bases remained unmatched. The CDR3 has 14 residues.

This clonotype was observed a few times. The chain employs TRBV7-8 and TRBJ2-5; D remains unclear. This CDR3 contains 15 residues. Germline CDR1 and CDR2: SGHVS and FQNEAQ. V was pared by 2 bases and J by 10 bases, with 20 bases between. The CDR3 is CASSLYLAINKGQYF. The CDR3 bases are TGTGCCAGCAGCTTATATCTCGCAATCAATAAGGGCCAGTACTTC.

This clonotype was recorded at least ten times. The V call is TRBV7-2, the J call TRBJ2-7, with D possibly TRBD1 on 6 matching bases. Looked up from germline, CDR1 is SGHTA and CDR2 is FQGNSA. The length of the CDR3 is 14 residues. Between the trimmed V and J ends, which lost 1 base and 8 bases, there was a span of 15 bases. The CDR3 here is CASSLDPTGFKQYF. The CDR3 region has the DNA TGTGCCAGCAGCTTAGATCCTACAGGGTTTAAGCAGTACTTC.

This clonotype came up a few times. V and J are TRBV6-2 or TRBV6-3 and TRBJ2-7, with TRBD1 matching over 7 bases. J gave up 2 bases and V 6 bases, and 7 bases lay outside the gene matches. Germline lookup yields CDR1 MNHEY and CDR2 SVGEGT. CDR3 length equals 14 residues. CDR3 loop: CASSSPGQPYEQYF. The CDR3, as DNA: TGTGCCAGCAGCTCACCGGGACAGCCCTACGAGCAGTACTTC.

The table lists this clonotype with many counts. The J gene is TRBJ2-2, the V gene TRBV5-1; D possibly corresponds to TRBD1 (6 bases). CDR1 and CDR2 from the germline V gene are SGHRS and YFSETQ. This CDR3 comprises 13 residues. V was trimmed by 2 bases and J by 5 bases, leaving 7 bases between them. This CDR3 is CASSLTGTGELFF. Here the CDR3 DNA reads TGCGCCAGCAGCTTAACAGGGACCGGGGAGCTGTTTTTT.

This clonotype was seen at least ten times. This chain links TRBV4-3 with TRBJ2-2, with 8 bases lining up with TRBD1. CDR1 and CDR2 (germline): LGHNA, YSLEER. The CDR3 is 17 amino acids. J gave up 2 bases and V 1 base, and 6 bases lay outside the gene matches. The CDR3 loop reads CASSQGSRGQNTGELFF. In DNA, the CDR3 is TGCGCCAGCAGCCAAGGGAGCAGGGGGCAAAACACCGGGGAGCTGTTTTTT.

This clonotype was counted many times. This rearrangement joins TRBV6-1 to TRBJ2-1; D unresolved. Germline V gives CDR1 MNHNS, CDR2 SASEGT. V was shortened by 2 bases and J by 7 bases, with 9 bases between the two germline ends. The CDR3 extends over 13 amino acids. CDR3 DNA sequence: TGTGCCAGCAGTGAACCAGCGTGGAATGAGCAGTTCTTC. This gives the protein CASSEPAWNEQFF.

J is TRBJ1-5 and V is TRBV6-1; 9 bases match TRBD1. Germline assignment: CDR1 MNHNS and CDR2 SASEGT. The CDR3 totals 17 residues. Trimming took 1 base from V and 11 from J; bases not matched to a gene: 15. In nucleotides, the CDR3 is TGTGCCAGCAGTGAAGAGGGTAGACAGGGGGTCCTTTGGGCCCAGCATTTT. As protein: CASSEEGRQGVLWAQHF.

The chain has TRBV18 and TRBJ1-2; 7 bases fit TRBD1. Trimming removed 1 base from V and 1 base from J; junction bases left unmatched: 9. The CDR3 is 17 amino acids. Per the germline V gene, CDR1 is KGHSH and CDR2 is LQKENI. In DNA form, the CDR3 reads TGTGCCAGCTCACCACAGACAGGGAGGGGGCGTAACTATGGCTACACCTTC. Translated: CASSPQTGRGRNYGYTF.

The rearrangement joins TRBV7-9 to TRBJ1-1; no clear D. The length of the CDR3 is 14 residues. Per the germline V gene, CDR1 is SEHNR and CDR2 is FQNEAQ (reference sequence). V lost 0 bases and J 0 bases, leaving 5 bases between the germline ends. The CDR3 bases are TGTGCCAGCAGCTTAGCAATCCTGAACACTGAAGCTTTCTTT. This sequence encodes CASSLAILNTEAFF.

Ten or more counts support this clonotype. This sequence joins TRBV20-1 and TRBJ2-7, with 11 nucleotides matching TRBD2. CDR1 is DFQATT and CDR2 is SNEGSKA in the germline V gene (reference sequence). The CDR3 has 17 amino acids. With 5 bases clipped from V and 3 bases from J, the junction kept 15 bases outside the gene matches. CDR3 bases: TGCAGTGCTCCAACGTCTAGCGGGGGGCCTTTTGACTACGAGCAGTACTTC. Protein product: CSAPTSSGGPFDYEQYF.

This clonotype was recorded many times. J is TRBJ2-3 and V is TRBV7-8; 10 bases agree with TRBD2. The CDR3 extends over 18 amino acids. Trimming took 1 base from V and 0 from J; bases not matched to a gene: 7. CDR1 and CDR2 (germline): SGHVS, FQNEAQ. The CDR3 loop reads CASSLESGGAFSTDTQYF. CDR3 bases: TGTGCCAGCAGCTTAGAAAGCGGGGGGGCTTTCAGCACAGATACGCAGTATTTT.

This clonotype was seen only a few times. The chain uses TRBV4-1 and TRBJ2-3, with TRBD2 as a possible D gene (5 bases). Per the germline V gene, CDR1 is MGHRA and CDR2 is YSYEKL. Deletions cut 0 bases from V and 2 bases from J, with 15 bases between. This CDR3 has 17 residues. The CDR3, as DNA: TGCGCCAGCAGCCAAGAGCTACCGCCAGCGGACACAGATACGCAGTATTTT. Its translation is CASSQELPPADTDTQYF.

This clonotype has only a few counts. The chain joins TRBV12-3 or TRBV12-4 to TRBJ1-2; D possibly corresponds to TRBD1 (5 bases). The V and J ends lost 6 bases and 0 bases respectively, with 11 bases between them. The CDR3 totals 14 residues. CDR3 in DNA: TGTGCCAGCAGCAAGGGGCCCACTAACTATGGCTACACCTTC. As protein: CASSKGPTNYGYTF.

The chain recombines TRBV7-9 with TRBJ2-3; no clear D. This CDR3 contains 19 residues. Germline V gives CDR1 SEHNR, CDR2 FQNEAQ (reference sequence). Trimming cost V 1 base and J 0 bases, with 20 bases left between them. The CDR3 nucleotides read TGTGCCAGCAGCTTAGGGGTGAGGTTGGGCGCCCGGAGCACAGATACGCAGTATTTT. Translating gives CASSLGVRLGARSTDTQYF. Complete variable domain (other parts from reference TRBV7-9 and TRBJ2-3): DTGVSQNPRHKITKRGQNVTFRCDPISEHNRLYWYRQTLGQGPEFLTYFQNEAQLEKSRLLSDRFSAERPKGSFSTLEIQRTEQGDSAMYLCASSLGVRLGARSTDTQYFGPGTRLTVL.

This clonotype appeared once. The chain has TRBV20-1 and TRBJ2-4, with D perhaps matching TRBD1 (6 bases). The ends were cut back, 5 bases at V and 2 bases at J, with 10 bases in the middle. The CDR3 is 13 residues long. CDR1 DFQATT and CDR2 SNEGSKA come from the germline V gene (reference sequence). CDR3 sequence: CSAQDSSKNIQYF. In DNA form, the CDR3 reads TGCAGTGCTCAGGACAGTTCCAAAAACATTCAGTACTTC.

This clonotype was picked up a small number of times. This rearrangement joins TRBV6-7 to TRBJ1-2; D is unclear. TRBV6-7 is labeled an ORF, and its function is uncertain. The CDR3 contains 14 residues. With 2 bases removed from V and 2 bases from J, the gap between germline ends came to 9 bases. The CDR3 protein is CASSYQALNYGYTF. The CDR3 DNA follows: TGTGCCAGCAGTTACCAGGCCCTAAACTATGGCTACACCTTC.

This clonotype was detected ten times or more. The rearrangement joins TRBV18 to TRBJ1-2, with 8 bases that match TRBD1. Trimming took 3 bases from V and 4 from J; bases not matched to a gene: 7. The length of the CDR3 is 15 residues. Germline V gene sequence: CDR1 KGHSH, CDR2 LQKENI. The CDR3 is CASSPWTGPLYGYTF. In DNA, the CDR3 is TGTGCCAGCTCACCCTGGACAGGGCCTCTCTATGGCTACACCTTC.